This T cell receptor (beta chain) originates from a study of T cell responses to AZD1222 COVID-19 vaccine. Findings and limits, study-wide: Of spike-specific TCRs, nearly half reportedly target regions left unmutated in variants. Donors in the cohort were predominantly white British and more often female, and clonal diversity was possibly underestimated. Spike-specific TCRs gained breadth and depth after people received two AZD1222 doses. Of the AZD1222 recipients, only 6 or 7 were seropositive at baseline.

Libraries were prepared by immunoSEQ multiplex PCR; TCRdb keeps only in-frame clonotypes and omits some of them. The top ten hold approximately 3% of the sample, which has tens of thousands of clones, around 92% seen once. Details on this clone: Its target is unknown.

CDR1 is SGHRS and CDR2 is YFSETQ in the germline V gene. The CDR3 length is 19 residues. The V end lost 4 bases, the J end lost 0 bases, and 25 bases lay between the germline ends. This receptor was identified in an adult in good health. The input for sequencing was peripheral blood, taken on day 0 of MenACWY control vaccination. The chain is built from TRBV5-1 and TRBJ1-2, with D possibly TRBD1 on 5 matching bases. The CDR3 region is CASSPTPAVGVSSNYGYTF. CDR3 in DNA: TGCGCCAGCAGCCCTACACCCGCAGTGGGGGTCAGTTCTAACTATGGCTACACCTTC.